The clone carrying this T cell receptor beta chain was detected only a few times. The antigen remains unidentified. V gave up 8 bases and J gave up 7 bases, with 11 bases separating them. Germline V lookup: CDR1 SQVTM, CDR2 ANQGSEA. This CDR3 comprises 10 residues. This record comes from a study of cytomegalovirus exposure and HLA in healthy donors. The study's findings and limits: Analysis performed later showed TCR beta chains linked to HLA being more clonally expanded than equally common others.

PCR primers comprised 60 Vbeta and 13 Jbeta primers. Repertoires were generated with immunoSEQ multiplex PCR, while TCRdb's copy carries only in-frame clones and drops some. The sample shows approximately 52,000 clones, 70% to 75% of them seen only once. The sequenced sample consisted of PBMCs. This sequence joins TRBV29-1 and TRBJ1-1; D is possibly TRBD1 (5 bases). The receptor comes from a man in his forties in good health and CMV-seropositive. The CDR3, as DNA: TGCAGCCCGGGGGGGAATGAAGCTTTCTTT. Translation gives CSPGGNEAFF.